Below, one TCR beta chain is given with its context. There is no known antigen for this receptor. No much larger clone is present one base from it, and per-base qualities are unavailable. TCRbeta CDR3 regions were amplified from genomic DNA by means of the immunoSEQ Assay, a bias-controlled multiplex PCR. The paper's data handling went like this. The number of nucleated cells in each sample was estimated from the amplification of reference gene primers within the assay. To quantify the absolute abundance of each unique TCRbeta CDR3 rearrangement, sequence reads were collapsed and filtered. For each sample, productive Simpson clonality was calculated as the square root of Simpson's diversity index across productive rearrangements. In TCRdb, the immuneACCESS table is reduced to in-frame sequences with V and J assigned. These tables do not hold every clone; where another copy was compared, an unresolved V gene accounts for under half, and the others remain unexplained. That table supplies the V and J calls and clone size; D and trimming were determined from the DNA. The sample table records around 80,000 clones; roughly 85% of these occur just once. The biggest ten clones account for 8.5% to 10% of the sample.

This sample stems from a study of blood T cell repertoires in COVID-19 (dated by TCRdb to 2020 to 2022). About the study as a whole: Samples from collaborators originated in the United States, Italy and Spain and spanned both the acute and convalescent phases of COVID-19. The samples were drawn from the first 160 participants of the ongoing ImmuneRACE study and from over 950 subjects provided by 6 global collaborators. The prospective study material was composed of cDNA or gDNA derived from T cells, B-cell-depleted T cells, or PBMCs. A freely available public database, intended as a resource for researchers studying the immune response to SARS-CoV-2, is where the repertoires were released. Where available, HLA class I and class II types were taken from metadata supplied by the sample provider and were not determined by assay-based typing. The dataset comprised deeply sampled blood TCRbeta repertoires from subjects exposed to, actively infected with, or recovered from COVID-19. A de-identified subject ID, COVID-19 status, age in years and sex were almost always included in the sample metadata. The investigation overall reported the following: The amount of clinical and demographic metadata varied by source and participant and was provided uncurated.

At one collaborating source in Seattle, patients were enrolled during active infection and were followed longitudinally through the course of disease. Collaborating institutions collected whole blood in K2EDTA tubes following their own protocols. For TCRbeta analysis, collaborators shipped samples in one of three forms: frozen whole blood, isolated PBMCs, or DNA extracted from either of those sample types. The sequence came from a man in his fifties or sixties with COVID-19, enrolled during active disease. Sequencing was performed on peripheral blood.

The CDR3 amino acid sequence is: CASSWASGQGAYEQYF. The sequenced DNA is TGTGCCAGCAGCTGGGCATCGGGACAGGGGGCTTACGAGCAGTACTTC. This chain joins TRBV5-4 to TRBJ2-7, with 12 middle bases fitting TRBD1. Reading from cysteine to phenylalanine, the CDR3 counts 16 amino acids. Of all the DNA, just the CDR3 is kept, 48 bases in frame from base 1. The germline V end is reduced by 3 bases and the J end by 4 bases; junction bases left unmatched: 8. CDR1 SGHNT and CDR2 YYREEE are derived from the germline V gene (reference sequence).